A single T cell receptor (beta chain) is shown here with its context. Some clones are missing from TCRdb's copy, which holds only in-frame ones; the method was immunoSEQ multiplex PCR. The repertoire includes around 60,000 clones, roughly 93% of them detected once, and less than 2% sits in the top ten. This specimen belongs to a study of T cell changes during pregnancy in multiple sclerosis. The CDR3 covers 15 residues. J lost 5 bases, V lost 4 bases, and 9 bases had no gene match. CDR1 and CDR2 from the germline V gene are SGHAT and FQNNGV. The chain couples TRBV11-2 to TRBJ2-7; 9 nucleotides match TRBD2. The starting material was peripheral blood, obtained after pregnancy. This receptor was taken from a female donor with multiple sclerosis, enrolled in a pregnancy study. This CDR3 reads CASSSSGRNIDEQYF. As DNA, the CDR3 is TGTGCCAGCAGCTCCAGCGGGAGGAATATCGACGAGCAGTACTTC.